The T cell receptor (beta chain) described here comes from a study of Tregs in tolerant kidney transplant recipients (dated by TCRdb to between 2018 and 2021). General notes on the study: Transplants used related donors with nonmyeloablative bone marrow transplantation; mixed chimerism was transient in the human trials. Before combined kidney and bone marrow transplantation, this study identified donor-specific regulatory T cells using TCRbeta sequencing and then followed those same cells after transplant. General study outcomes and caveats: Donor-specific Treg expansion exceeded global Treg expansion in tolerant patients, suggesting antigen-driven rather than nonspecific expansion. Expanding Tregs with activated donor B cells appeared to identify the most biologically relevant and donor-specific TCRbeta repertoire. For some patients, the PCR primers changed as time went on, which meant samples from those patients could not be compared with one another at the nucleotide level. The study was limited by small patient numbers, and the findings need validation in larger populations and under other immunosuppression protocols. Biological reproducibility was not examined directly, but technical replication error appeared to be minimal.

For TCRbeta CDR3 sequencing, genomic DNA was extracted from sorted cells using the QIAGEN DNeasy Blood and Tissue Kit. Through immunoSEQ, high-throughput TCRbeta CDR3 sequencing was done commercially, including PCR amplification with internal controls and bias correction. The original methods were these. Unique productive TCRbeta sequences were defined by CDR3 nucleotide sequence where primers matched, otherwise by CDR3 amino acid sequence with Vbeta and Jbeta genes. As a correction for sorting error, sequences shared between sorted populations at a frequency ratio of 2:1 or less were discarded, and the remaining shared sequences were assigned to the higher population. Donor-reactive sequences were defined as at least 5-fold expanded in CFSE-low cells versus unstimulated cells, with frequency of at least 0.01% in CFSE-low cells. Repertoire divergence was quantified by Jensen-Shannon divergence using the top 100 TCRbeta sequences ranked by frequency. For samples with multiple sequencing runs, sorting error was corrected separately for each run before the runs were pooled. TCRdb mirrors the immuneACCESS table, restricted to in-frame sequences. Some clones are absent from its copies; in checked studies, under half trace to an unresolved V gene, and the reason for the others is unknown. Clone size and V and J calls were adopted from that table, with D and trimming inferred from the DNA. The sample's clone listing holds about 48,000 clones. The ten largest clones take up about 0.85% of the sample.

The time point label, as the study defines it: blood sample drawn before combined kidney and bone marrow transplant. Unstimulated Tregs (CD4+CD25+CD127-), CD4+ non-Tregs (CD4+CD25-), CD4 and CD8 cells were FACS-sorted from thawed PBMCs. The patients were several recipients of combined kidney and bone marrow transplants from the ITN036ST trial, and samples were available only for these trial subjects. Healthy control blood was processed to PBMCs by Ficoll density gradient and cryopreserved, and patient PBMCs were collected before and after transplant. In regard to this clone: Its antigen is currently not known.

The clonotype comes from a human donor who received a combined kidney and bone marrow transplant. The specimen was CD4+ T cells from blood, collected before the transplant.

The CDR3 has the sequence CSVVRGRDTEAFF. The sequenced CDR3 bases are TGCAGCGTTGTGAGGGGCAGGGACACTGAA. Here the chain combines TRBV29-1 and TRBJ1-1, with a weak D call of TRBD1 (5 bases match). With the read ending 3 residues before the CDR3 end, the germline J gene is used to fill in that end. Trimming at the junction amounts to 4 bases on V and 3 bases on J, and the germline ends lie 12 bases apart. The CDR3, from cysteine to phenylalanine, totals 13 residues. The DNA covers only part of the CDR3, 30 bases in frame from base 1. The CDR1 and CDR2 encoded by the germline V gene are SQVTM and ANQGSEA.